This TCR beta chain was identified in a study of low-dose radiotherapy and immunotherapy resistance in tumors. The overall study: Cohort 2 received 1 Gy per fraction every two weeks, totaling 13 Gy over 26 weeks. Every six weeks patients received intravenous ipilimumab 1 mg/kg, and every two weeks they received intravenous nivolumab 240 mg. Given every two weeks, intravenous cyclophosphamide 200 mg/m2 preceded radiation and immunotherapy by one day.

This clonotype has at least ten counts. First-strand cDNA used TRAV- and TRBV-specific primers, covering alpha and beta chains. The authors ran 15 to 20 PCR cycles to amplify TCRs with a constant-region primer and V-primer adapter. mRNA that had been isolated underwent amplification through in vitro transcription. TCRdb passed the reads through MiXCR, listing each CDR3 protein once. Of 85,000 to 95,000 distinct CDR3 sequences in the sample, roughly a tenth were seen once. Specified time point: before trial treatment. Germline V gene data show CDR1 as LNHDA and CDR2 as SQIVND (reference sequence). With 4 bases clipped from V and 5 bases from J, the junction kept 13 bases outside the gene matches. There are 17 residues in the CDR3.

The chain is built from TRBV19 and TRBJ2-1, with 8 bases lining up with TRBD2. The sequencing here drew on PBMCs, taken before treatment. This sequence was found in a male donor with prostate cancer. CDR3 nucleotide sequence: TGTGCCAGTAGTAAAGCGGGAGCTTTTACCTTTAACAATGAGCAGTTCTTC. Translation gives CASSKAGAFTFNNEQFF.